The 15 T cell receptor beta chains in this list originate from one sample, sequenced in a study of human T cells and chemical hapten exposure. Time point meaning: patch test 2, 6 weeks after DPC sensitization. Treatment reported: therapeutic diphenylcyclopropenone sensitization with weekly scalp DPC. TCRdb reprocessed the RACE reads via MiXCR and lists one record per CDR3 protein. The sample gives just over 40,000 distinct CDR3 sequences, approximately 3.4% of which show up once; under 8.5% is in the top ten. Sequencing was performed on whole blood, taken in connection with sensitization to the hapten diphenylcyclopropenone (DPC). The source of these receptors is a man in his forties with alopecia areata. Some clones in this sample may be carry-over from other donors' samples.

This clonotype was seen a handful of times. V is TRBV20-1 and J is TRBJ1-5; 7 nucleotides agree with TRBD1. The J segment lost 2 bases and the V segment lost 1 base, leaving 14 bases of the junction unmatched. CDR1 DFQATT and CDR2 SNEGSKA come from the germline V gene (reference sequence). The CDR3 extends over 18 amino acids. DNA for the CDR3: TGCAGTGCTAGAGGGGTTTCGGGGACAGTAGCTCGCAATCAGCCCCAGCATTTT. Its translation is CSARGVSGTVARNQPQHF.

This clonotype was detected many times. The CDR3 reads CASSTGLNYGYTF. DNA of the CDR3: TGTGCCAGCAGTACAGGGTTAAACTATGGCTACACCTTC. The chain combines TRBV6-5 with TRBJ1-2, with D perhaps TRBD1 (6 bases). This CDR3 contains 13 residues. The germline V and J ends were trimmed by 5 bases and 2 bases, with 9 bases remaining between them. CDR1 is MNHEY and CDR2 is SVGAGI in the germline V gene.

Many counts were recorded for this clonotype. The chain recombines TRBV10-3 with TRBJ2-7; no clear D gene. V lost 0 bases, J lost 7 bases, and 4 bases lay in between. Germline-derived CDR1 and CDR2 are ENHRY and SYGVKD. The CDR3 runs to 11 residues. CDR3 in amino acids: CAISESTEQYF. The CDR3 DNA reads as TGTGCCATCAGTGAGTCGACTGAGCAGTACTTC.

This clonotype was counted many times. The chain links TRBV11-2 to TRBJ2-7; the match to TRBD2 covers 7 bases. Germline trimming cut 5 bases from V and 3 bases from J; bases unmatched to any gene: 4. CDR1 and CDR2 (germline): SGHAT, FQNNGV. The length of the CDR3 is 13 residues. CDR3 in DNA: TGTGCCAGCAGCGCGAGCGGGAACTACGAGCAGTACTTC. Translated, it gives CASSASGNYEQYF.

This clonotype came up many times. The CDR3 DNA follows: TGTGCCAGCAGCCACGGGGGCTCCTACAATGAGCAGTTCTTC. Its translation: CASSHGGSYNEQFF. This chain links TRBV4-2 with TRBJ2-1; a weak D match, TRBD2 (6 bases). Germline lookup yields CDR1 LGHNA and CDR2 YNFKEQ. Trimming took 3 bases from V and 0 from J, leaving 6 bases between them. CDR3 size: 14 residues.

This clonotype was picked up many times. The gene calls are TRBV12-3 or TRBV12-4 and TRBJ2-1; 10 bases are shared with TRBD2. The CDR3 contains 14 residues. The J segment lost 7 bases and the V segment lost 7 bases, leaving 7 bases of the junction unmatched. DNA for the CDR3: TGTGCCAGCACCTGGGGGACTAGCGTAAATGAGCAGTTCTTC. Encoded protein: CASTWGTSVNEQFF.

Of note for this clonotype: It may be a read error: a sequence one base away is much more abundant. V usage is TRBV4-2 and J usage is TRBJ2-3; D gene unclear. Germline V gene sequence: CDR1 LGHNA, CDR2 YNFKEQ. Trimming took 1 base from V and 4 from J, leaving 15 bases between them. This CDR3 region has 16 residues. The chain's CDR3 is CASSQVGSAVPDTQYF. CDR3 DNA: TGTGCCAGCAGCCAAGTGGGGTCGGCAGTCCCAGATACGCAGTATTTT.

This clonotype was detected a few times. V usage is TRBV5-4 and J usage is TRBJ1-1; TRBD1 aligns across 7 bases. The CDR3 sequence is 15 residues long. Germline V CDR1 and CDR2: SGHNT, YYREEE (reference sequence). The junction had 6 bases not matched to a gene; V was cut back by 3 bases and J by 1 base. The CDR3 loop is CASSSPTGRNTEAFF. The CDR3 region has the DNA TGTGCCAGCAGCTCCCCGACAGGGAGGAACACTGAAGCTTTCTTT.

This clonotype was found many times. The chain has TRBV7-9 and TRBJ2-4, with D perhaps matching TRBD1 or TRBD2 (5 bases each). There are 15 residues in the CDR3. Trimming cost V 0 bases and J 7 bases, with 13 bases left between them. In germline, CDR1 is SEHNR, CDR2 FQNEAQ (reference sequence). The CDR3 DNA sequence: TGTGCCAGCAGCTTAGCGGGACCACCCGAGAACATTCAGTACTTC. Encoded protein: CASSLAGPPENIQYF.

This clonotype was picked up many times. The rearrangement joins TRBV3-1 to TRBJ2-7; D gene unclear. V was clipped by 1 base and J by 0 bases, with 10 bases between them. The CDR3 runs to 15 residues. Germline CDR1 reads LGHDT; CDR2 reads YNNKEL (reference sequence). CDR3 in amino acids: CASSQGYRSSYEQYF. CDR3 in DNA: TGTGCCAGCAGCCAAGGCTACAGAAGCTCCTACGAGCAGTACTTC.

Concerning this clonotype itself: Since a much larger clone is just one base distant, this may be a read error. The chain recombines TRBV14 with TRBJ2-7; no definite D call. Between the trimmed V and J ends, which lost 0 bases and 3 bases, there was a span of 6 bases. The CDR3 has 13 amino acids. Germline CDR1 is SGHDN and CDR2 is FVKESK. CDR3 coding DNA: TGTGCCAGCAGCCAAGAGGGCGACTACGAGCAGTACTTC. Amino acid sequence: CASSQEGDYEQYF.

This clonotype was observed at least ten times. The chain carries TRBV30 and TRBJ2-7; D is uncertain. In germline, CDR1 is GTSNPN, CDR2 SVGIG (reference sequence). The CDR3 covers 12 residues. V shed 0 bases and J shed 4 bases, with 7 bases lying between them. This CDR3 reads CAWSVTSYEQYF. Here the CDR3 DNA reads TGTGCCTGGAGTGTGACTTCATACGAGCAGTACTTC.

Many counts were recorded for this clonotype. The chain links TRBV12-3 or TRBV12-4 to TRBJ1-3; D perhaps matches TRBD1 (5 bases). CDR3 size: 15 residues. The V gene lost 2 bases and the J gene lost 2 bases, with 10 bases spanning the gap. The chain's CDR3 is CASSLRGGAGNTIYF. In DNA, the CDR3 is TGTGCCAGCAGTTTACGGGGAGGGGCTGGAAACACCATATATTTT.

This clonotype was seen many times. V usage is TRBV30 and J usage is TRBJ2-1; a possible D gene is TRBD1 (6 bases). Deletions cut 0 bases from V and 6 bases from J, with 6 bases between. Germline CDR1 and CDR2: GTSNPN and SVGIG (reference sequence). The CDR3 has 12 amino acids. The CDR3 is CAWSVRGNEQFF. The CDR3 DNA follows: TGTGCCTGGAGTGTCAGGGGCAATGAGCAGTTCTTC. The full variable domain, rest sourced from reference TRBV30 and TRBJ2-1, is SQTIHQWPATLVQPVGSPLSLECTVEGTSNPNLYWYRQAAGRGLQLLFYSVGIGQISSEVPQNLSASRPQDRQFILSSKKLLLSDSGFYLCAWSVRGNEQFFGPGTRLTVL.

This clonotype was detected many times. The rearrangement uses TRBV20-1 and TRBJ2-5; D is ambiguous. Germline CDR1 and CDR2: DFQATT and SNEGSKA (reference sequence). V lost 0 bases, J lost 5 bases, and 13 bases lay in between. CDR3 length equals 14 residues. The chain's CDR3 is CSARDPGLRETQYF. The CDR3 nucleotides read TGCAGTGCTAGAGATCCGGGCCTCAGGGAGACCCAGTACTTC.